This T cell receptor beta chain is from a study of T cells in Graves' hyperthyroidism and ophthalmopathy. Study at large: Peripheral blood sampling occurred at initial diagnosis, before any treatment.

Researchers took RNA transcripts and amplified the TCR beta CDR3 regions from them. RT-PCR in the first round (using the HTBI primer set) targeted the TCR CDR3. In TCRdb, the multiplex PCR reads were re-called with MiXCR into one record per CDR3 protein. Among 450,000 to 600,000 distinct CDR3 sequences, roughly 21% were seen once, and the ten largest hold approximately 48%. Ophthalmopathy in the patients scored at least 3 on Clinical Activity Score and at least 4 on NOSPECS grade, lasting under 3 months. The germline V gene has CDR1 SGHKS and CDR2 YYEKEE (reference sequence). V was trimmed by 2 bases and J by 2 bases, leaving 10 bases between them. The CDR3 is 15 amino acids. This clonotype appeared a few times.

This clonotype was obtained from a man aged 40-49 years with Graves' ophthalmopathy. Material for sequencing was blood. This chain links TRBV5-5 with TRBJ2-2; D possibly corresponds to TRBD1 (5 bases). The CDR3 sequence is CASSFYRKNTGELFF. The CDR3 DNA sequence: TGTGCCAGCAGCTTTTACAGGAAAAACACCGGGGAGCTGTTTTTT. The full variable domain, in which reference TRBV5-5 and TRBJ2-2 provide the parts outside the CDR3, is DAGVTQSPTHLIKTRGQQVTLRCSPISGHKSVSWYQQVLGQGPQFIFQYYEKEERGRGNFPDRFSARQFPNYSSELNVNALLLGDSALYLCASSFYRKNTGELFFGEGSRLTVL.